The T cell receptor beta chain under discussion was sequenced for a study of HIV-infected patients and healthy controls. 450 to 600 ng RNA was reverse transcribed with alpha and beta constant-region primers. Using multiplexing indices, alpha and beta chain libraries were generated apart by chain-specific third strand synthesis. TCRdb reanalysed the 5' RACE reads using MiXCR and keeps one entry per CDR3 protein. This repertoire shows some 13,000 distinct CDR3 sequences, under 13% found once; its top ten account for around 6%. No cell fractionation was done, so the repertoire covers all unsorted peripheral blood T cells. A word on this clonotype: No antigen is known for it.

The V and J ends lost 0 bases and 1 base respectively, with 5 bases between them. Germline values: CDR1 SGHTA, CDR2 FQGNSA. The CDR3 runs 14 residues. Whole-study results and caveats: HIV+ repertoires were severely depleted of MAIT alpha-chain CDR3s, unlike healthy controls. During therapy, HIV-associated CDR3s fell significantly in frequency, while CMV-associated CDR3s did not change significantly. Significantly higher mean Gini indices appeared in HIV-infected repertoires, possibly reflecting oligoclonality. HIV-infected patients and controls differed significantly in mean usage of eight alpha and eight beta V genes.

The sequence was collected from an adult in good health. The specimen was blood. J is TRBJ2-3 and V is TRBV7-2, with unresolved D. The CDR3 nucleotides are TGTGCCAGCAGCTTAGCCTCTGGCACAGATACGCAGTATTTT. It codes for CASSLASGTDTQYF.